These 2 T cell receptor beta chains originate from one sample sequenced in a study of graft-versus-host responses after intestinal transplantation. Using immunoSEQ multiplex PCR, the repertoire was profiled, and TCRdb retains in-frame clones only, with some absent. The top ten clones hold roughly 5.5% of a sample with about 92,000 clones, just over 90% of them seen once. Which antigens these TCRs recognize remains unknown. The material was unstimulated CD8+ T cells sorted from spleen or lymph node cells, obtained before intestinal transplant. Every receptor here comes from a human donor who received an intestinal transplant.

The chain is built from TRBV4-2 and TRBJ2-3; weak D call: TRBD2 (5 bases). Trimming removed 0 bases at V and 1 base at J, with 11 bases between. This CDR3 is 16 amino acids long. CDR1 LGHNA and CDR2 YNFKEQ come from the germline V gene. CDR3 in DNA: TGTGCCAGCAGCCAAGAGGGCGCGGGTGGCACAGATACGCAGTATTTT. Its translation: CASSQEGAGGTDTQYF.

The chain employs TRBV7-6 and TRBJ2-6; the match to TRBD1 covers 8 bases. Germline assignment: CDR1 SGHVS and CDR2 FNYEAQ. This CDR3 is built from 17 residues. Trimming at V came to 0 bases and at J to 4 bases, leaving 5 bases not matched to a gene. CDR3 coding DNA: TGTGCCAGCAGCTTAGCAGGACAGGGTTCCGGGGCCAACGTCCTGACTTTC. Amino acid sequence: CASSLAGQGSGANVLTF.